Listed below are T cell receptor beta chains from one sample, sequenced in a study of patients and donors after allogeneic stem cell transplantation. Via MiXCR, TCRdb re-called the RT-PCR reads, giving one row per CDR3 protein. The sample lists approximately 150,000 distinct CDR3 sequences, 30% to 45% occurring once. The sequencing input was blood, either unsorted or a sorted T cell fraction (not recorded which). Receptor source: a human donor who was either an allogeneic HSCT recipient or a stem cell or donor lymphocyte infusion donor (not recorded which). It is not recorded whose cells these are; they may come from a transplant donor. Both conserved end residues are part of each CDR3. D genes are given only for firm matches. Not every row has a clone size; where given, it reads once, few, many or a size class.

CDR3 length,V gene,clone size,J gene,D gene,CDR3 DNA,CDR3 protein
13,TRBV5-6,few,TRBJ1-1,.,TGTGCCAGCAGCTTGGGCTCTGGCACTGAAGCTTTCTTT,CASSLGSGTEAFF
12,TRBV6-2/TRBV6-3,.,TRBJ1-2,.,TGTGCCAGCACCTTGGAGGGGTTTGGCTACACCTTC,CASTLEGFGYTF
14,TRBV20-1,.,TRBJ2-7,TRBD1,TGCAGTGCTGCCCCGGACAGGGGACTCTACGAGCAGTACTTC,CSAAPDRGLYEQYF
13,TRBV2,few,TRBJ1-2,.,TGTGCCAGCAGTGGGGGAGAAAACTATGGCTACACCTTC,CASSGGENYGYTF
14,TRBV28,.,TRBJ2-7,.,TGTGCCAGCAGCCCCTGGACGGTATACTACGAGCAGTACTTC,CASSPWTVYYEQYF
15,TRBV5-1,few,TRBJ2-5,.,TGCGCCAGCAGCTTGGCCCGGGACTTAAAAGAGACCCAGTACTTC,CASSLARDLKETQYF
12,TRBV12-3/TRBV12-4,few,TRBJ1-3,.,TGTGCCAGCGAGGGGGCTGGAAACACCATATATTTT,CASEGAGNTIYF
15,TRBV27,.,TRBJ2-4,.,TGTGCCAGCAGTACCGAGGGGGAAGCCAAAAACATTCAGTACTTC,CASSTEGEAKNIQYF
14,TRBV20-1,.,TRBJ1-2,TRBD1,TGCAGTGCTAACCCAGAGGGACAGGTCTATGGCTACACCTTC,CSANPEGQVYGYTF
17,TRBV13,few,TRBJ2-5,.,TGTGCCAGCAGTTCCGATGCGGATCCCGGTCGTCAAGAGACCCAGTACTTC,CASSSDADPGRQETQYF
15,TRBV28,few,TRBJ1-1,TRBD1,TGTGCCAGCAGTTTAGGAAGGACAGGGAACACTGAAGCTTTCTTT,CASSLGRTGNTEAFF
14,TRBV15,few,TRBJ1-4,TRBD1,TGTGCCACCAGTCAGACAGGGGAAGAGGAAAAACTGTTTTTT,CATSQTGEEEKLFF
12,TRBV12-3/TRBV12-4,.,TRBJ2-5,.,TGTGCCAGCAGCGGGCCCCCATGGGACCAGTACTTC,CASSGPPWDQYF
14,TRBV29-1,.,TRBJ2-3,TRBD2,TGCAGCGTTTTCGGACTAGCGGGGGCCGATACGCAGTATTTT,CSVFGLAGADTQYF
14,TRBV9,.,TRBJ2-5,.,TGTGCCAGCAGCGTAGACCCCGGGGTAGAGACCCAGTACTTC,CASSVDPGVETQYF
15,TRBV7-9,.,TRBJ1-1,.,TGTGCCAGCAGCCCTTGGGGAGGAGCGAACACTGAAGCTTTCTTT,CASSPWGGANTEAFF
14,TRBV5-5,.,TRBJ1-1,.,TGTGCCAGCAGCTTGCATCAGGGATCGACTGAAGCTTTCTTT,CASSLHQGSTEAFF
14,TRBV27,few,TRBJ2-2,.,TGTGCCAGCCAGCGGGGCAGGGGCACCGGGGAGTTGTTTTTT,CASQRGRGTGELFF
14,TRBV30,.,TRBJ1-4,TRBD1,TGTGCCTGGGCGGGGACAGGGACTAATGAAAAACTGTTTTTT,CAWAGTGTNEKLFF
14,TRBV20-1,.,TRBJ1-1,.,TGCAGTGCCCCCCACCCGGGGACGAACACTGAAGCTTTCTTT,CSAPHPGTNTEAFF
12,TRBV12-3/TRBV12-4,.,TRBJ1-4,.,TGTGCCAGCAGCCTTGGACAGGAAAAACTGTTTTTT,CASSLGQEKLFF
15,TRBV28,.,TRBJ2-7,TRBD1,TGTGCCAGCAGCCGTAGTTTCAGGGGGCCCTACGAGCAGTACTTC,CASSRSFRGPYEQYF
15,TRBV14,.,TRBJ2-5,TRBD1,TGTGCCAGCAGCCAAACCACAGGGGGCGGTGAGACCCAGTACTTC,CASSQTTGGGETQYF
14,TRBV12-3/TRBV12-4,.,TRBJ2-3,.,TGTGCCAGCAGCCTACAGGCTAGCACAGATACGCAGTATTTT,CASSLQASTDTQYF
14,TRBV5-1,once,TRBJ1-4,.,TGCGCCAGCAGCTTGGAGGGAAATAATGAAAAACTGTTTTTT,CASSLEGNNEKLFF
16,TRBV11-2,.,TRBJ1-1,TRBD1,TGTGCCAGCAGCACCCGGACAGGGGGGGCGAACACTGAAGCTTTCTTT,CASSTRTGGANTEAFF
14,TRBV7-9,few,TRBJ1-2,.,TGTGCCAGCAGCTTCGGATCGCTTATCTATGGCTACACCTTC,CASSFGSLIYGYTF
17,TRBV10-3,.,TRBJ1-6,TRBD1,TGTGCCATCAGTGAGCCAAGCCGACAGGGCCGTAATTCACCCCTCCACTTT,CAISEPSRQGRNSPLHF
17,TRBV10-3,.,TRBJ2-1,TRBD2,TGTGCCATCAGTTTTTTTGGGGGCGGACTAGCGGGGAATGAGCAGTTCTTC,CAISFFGGGLAGNEQFF
14,TRBV20-1,.,TRBJ1-2,.,TGCAGTGCTAGAGATAGTGAAAGGGTATGGGGCTACACCTTC,CSARDSERVWGYTF
16,TRBV3-1,many,TRBJ1-1,TRBD1,TGTGCCAGCAGCCGGGACAGGGGTTCCTTGAACACTGAAGCTTTCTTT,CASSRDRGSLNTEAFF
15,TRBV7-2,.,TRBJ2-2,.,TGTGCAAGCAGCTTAGGGACTCCTCCGGAGGGGGAGCTGTTTTTT,CASSLGTPPEGELFF
14,TRBV27,.,TRBJ2-7,TRBD1,TGTGCCAGCAGTTTGGGACAGGGCACGTATGAGTGGTACTTC,CASSLGQGTYEWYF
13,TRBV7-2,.,TRBJ1-5,.,TGTGCCAGCAGCCCCGAGGGGTTGCAGCCCCAGCATTTT,CASSPEGLQPQHF
15,TRBV20-1,.,TRBJ1-1,TRBD1,TGCAGTGCTAGTGGGACAGGGGGCACGTTGACTGAAGCTTTCTTT,CSASGTGGTLTEAFF
18,TRBV7-9,.,TRBJ1-6,.,TGTGCCAGCAGCTTAGCCGCGGGGGAGAGCTCCTATAATTCACCCCTCCACTTT,CASSLAAGESSYNSPLHF
16,TRBV12-3/TRBV12-4,.,TRBJ1-3,.,TGTGCCAGCAGTTTAGCCAGGGATTATCTGGAAGGCACCATATATTTT,CASSLARDYLEGTIYF
14,TRBV7-6,.,TRBJ1-3,.,TGTGCCAGCAGCGAATGGGACCGGCTGAGCACCATATATTTT,CASSEWDRLSTIYF
14,TRBV10-3,.,TRBJ1-4,.,TGTGCCATCAGGGGGGGAGCCTCTAATGAAAAACTGTTTTTT,CAIRGGASNEKLFF
15,TRBV3-1,.,TRBJ1-1,.,TGTGCCAGCAGTCTATCGAAGGGTCAGAACACTGAAGCTTTCTTT,CASSLSKGQNTEAFF
12,TRBV9,.,TRBJ1-2,.,TGTGCCAGCAGCGGGTCGGACTATGGCTACACCTTC,CASSGSDYGYTF
13,TRBV6-5,few,TRBJ2-5,.,TGTGCCAGCACGGGTCCGCCAGCGGAGACCCAGTACTTC,CASTGPPAETQYF
17,TRBV9,.,TRBJ2-3,TRBD1,TGTGCCAGCAGCGGTACCGGGGTAGGGGGCCCAATTGATACGCAGTATTTT,CASSGTGVGGPIDTQYF
14,TRBV11-2,.,TRBJ2-5,TRBD2,TGTGCCAGCAGCTGGGGGACTAGCGGAGAGACCCAGTACTTC,CASSWGTSGETQYF
15,TRBV5-1,.,TRBJ1-1,.,TGCGCCAGCAGCTTGGTCGGCAGGGCGGACACTGAAGCTTTCTTT,CASSLVGRADTEAFF
18,TRBV18,.,TRBJ2-5,TRBD2,TGTGCCAGCTCACCATTGACTAGCGGGGGACCGTACCAAGAGACCCAGTACTTC,CASSPLTSGGPYQETQYF
14,TRBV6-6,.,TRBJ2-3,TRBD2,TGTGCCCACCATCTCGGGGGGGCCACTGATACGCAGTATTTT,CAHHLGGATDTQYF
13,TRBV24-1,many,TRBJ1-5,.,TGTGCCACCAGTGGGGCGGCGGGTCAGCCCCAGCATTTT,CATSGAAGQPQHF
14,TRBV9,.,TRBJ2-3,TRBD2,TGTGCCAGCAGCCCTAGCGGGGCCATGGATACGCAGTATTTT,CASSPSGAMDTQYF
13,TRBV6-5,.,TRBJ2-5,TRBD2,TGTGCCAGCAGCTGGACTAGCGGAGAGACCCAGTACTTC,CASSWTSGETQYF
13,TRBV29-1,.,TRBJ1-6,TRBD1,TGCAGCGTTTGGACAGGGGTCAATTCACCCCTCCACTTT,CSVWTGVNSPLHF
17,TRBV4-3,.,TRBJ2-1,.,TGCGCCAGCAGCCGGTTACGTGCGGGAAGCTCCTACAATGAGCAGTTCTTC,CASSRLRAGSSYNEQFF
13,TRBV12-3/TRBV12-4,.,TRBJ1-2,.,TGTGCCAGCAGTTTGAGGGGTGACTATGGCTACACCTTC,CASSLRGDYGYTF
14,TRBV5-1,.,TRBJ1-6,.,TGCGCCAGCAGCTTCGGGGTGGAAGAATCACCCCTCCACTTT,CASSFGVEESPLHF
12,TRBV5-1,.,TRBJ1-1,.,TGCGCCAGCAGCTTGGAACATCAAGGAGCTTTCTTT,CASSLEHQGAFF
17,TRBV9,.,TRBJ2-5,.,TGTGCCAGCAGCGTACTCCCGACTAGCAGGGGGGAAGAGACCCAGTACTTC,CASSVLPTSRGEETQYF
16,TRBV9,.,TRBJ2-6,TRBD2,TGTGTCAGCAGCGTGCTAGCGGGATCTGGGGCCAACGTCCTGACTTTC,CVSSVLAGSGANVLTF
14,TRBV12-3/TRBV12-4,.,TRBJ1-1,.,TGTGCCAGCAGTTTTGAGGGGCGCGGCACTGAAGCTTTCTTT,CASSFEGRGTEAFF
15,TRBV27,few,TRBJ1-1,.,TGTGCCAGCAGTTCAATCGCCACCGGGGACACTGAAGCTTTCTTT,CASSSIATGDTEAFF
14,TRBV13,few,TRBJ1-6,TRBD1,TGTGCCAGCAGCTTAACGGGACAGGGGGATTCCCTCCACTTT,CASSLTGQGDSLHF